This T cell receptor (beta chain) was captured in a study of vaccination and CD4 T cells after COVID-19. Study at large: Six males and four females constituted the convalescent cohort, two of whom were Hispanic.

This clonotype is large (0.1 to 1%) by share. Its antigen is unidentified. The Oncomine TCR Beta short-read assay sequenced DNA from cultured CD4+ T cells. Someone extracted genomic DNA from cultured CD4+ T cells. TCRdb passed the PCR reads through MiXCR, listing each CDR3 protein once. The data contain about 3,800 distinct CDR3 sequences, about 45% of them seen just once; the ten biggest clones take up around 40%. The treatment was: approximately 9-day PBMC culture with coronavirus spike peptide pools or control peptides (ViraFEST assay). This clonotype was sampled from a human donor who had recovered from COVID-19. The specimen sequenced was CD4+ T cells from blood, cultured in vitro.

The CDR3 here is CAWSPRGGPDQPQHF. CDR3 coding DNA: TGTGCCTGGAGTCCACGGGGGGGGCCGGATCAGCCCCAGCATTTT. The chain is built from TRBV30 and TRBJ1-5; D possibly corresponds to TRBD1 (6 bases). V gave up 2 bases and J gave up 5 bases, with 16 bases separating them. The germline gives CDR1 GTSNPN, CDR2 SVGIG (reference sequence). This CDR3 is 15 amino acids long.